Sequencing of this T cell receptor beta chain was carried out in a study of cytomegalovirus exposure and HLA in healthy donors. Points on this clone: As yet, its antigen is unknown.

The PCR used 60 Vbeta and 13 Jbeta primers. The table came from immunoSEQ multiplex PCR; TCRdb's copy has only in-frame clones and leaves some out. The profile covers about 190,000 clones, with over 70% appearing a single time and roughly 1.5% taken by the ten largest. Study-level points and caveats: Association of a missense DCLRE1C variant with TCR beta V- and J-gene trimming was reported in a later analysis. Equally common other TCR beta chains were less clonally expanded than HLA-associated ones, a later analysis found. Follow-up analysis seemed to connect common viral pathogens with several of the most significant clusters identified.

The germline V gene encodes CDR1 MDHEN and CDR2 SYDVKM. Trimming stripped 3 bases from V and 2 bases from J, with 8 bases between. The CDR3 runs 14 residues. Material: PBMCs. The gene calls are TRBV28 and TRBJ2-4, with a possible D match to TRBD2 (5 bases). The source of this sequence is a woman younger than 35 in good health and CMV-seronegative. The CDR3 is CASSLEVTKNIQYF. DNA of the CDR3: TGTGCCAGCAGTTTGGAGGTAACCAAAAACATTCAGTACTTC. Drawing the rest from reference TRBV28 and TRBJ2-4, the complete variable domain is DVKVTQSSRYLVKRTGEKVFLECVQDMDHENMFWYRQDPGLGLRLIYFSYDVKMKEKGDIPEGYSVSREKKERFSLILESASTNQTSMYLCASSLEVTKNIQYFGAGTRLSVL.